This entry lists 8 T cell receptor beta chains sequenced from one sample in a study of blood T cell repertoires in COVID-19. Data came from immunoSEQ multiplex PCR; TCRdb stores just in-frame clones and leaves some out. The sample has about 270,000 clones; roughly 86% are singletons. The specimen sequenced was peripheral blood. These receptors were taken from a man between 35 and 55 years old who had recovered from COVID-19.

This clone was seen a handful of times. This chain connects TRBV5-1 to TRBJ2-7, with TRBD1 matching over 7 bases. From germline, CDR1 is SGHRS and CDR2 YFSETQ. This CDR3 is 14 amino acids long. Trimming at V came to 4 bases and at J to 0 bases, leaving 4 bases not matched to a gene. The CDR3 reads CASSMTGSSYEQYF. CDR3 bases: TGCGCCAGCAGCATGACAGGGAGCTCCTACGAGCAGTACTTC.

The chain is built from TRBV3-1 (or the pseudogene TRBV3-2) and TRBJ1-2; TRBD1 agrees at 8 bases. V lost 2 bases, J lost 1 base, and 9 bases stayed unmatched. From germline, CDR1 is LGHDT and CDR2 YNNKEL (reference sequence). This CDR3 is 17 amino acids long. The CDR3 DNA is TGTGCCAGCAGCCAAATGATTCCGGGACAGGATAACTATGGCTACACCTTC. Amino acids: CASSQMIPGQDNYGYTF.

Details on this clone: The same CDR3 also results from other DNA sequences found in this sample. V is TRBV11-2 and J is TRBJ2-5; 7 nucleotides align to TRBD2. Per the germline V gene, CDR1 is SGHAT and CDR2 is FQNNGV. This CDR3 is built from 14 residues. The V and J ends lost 5 bases and 3 bases, in that order; junction bases with no gene match: 6. The CDR3 coding sequence is TGTGCCAGCAGCGTGACGGGGGGTGAAGAGACCCAGTACTTC. Encoded protein: CASSVTGGEETQYF.

The V and J genes are TRBV19 and TRBJ2-1, with TRBD2 matching 13 bases. The V gene's germline CDR1 is LNHDA and CDR2 SQIVND (reference sequence). The CDR3 is made up of 15 amino acids. V was clipped by 6 bases and J by 10 bases; unmatched bases: 9. The CDR3 sequence is CASRKGTSGMVEQFF. For the CDR3, the DNA is TGTGCCAGTAGGAAAGGGACTAGCGGGATGGTGGAGCAGTTCTTC. Looking up the rest from reference TRBV19 and TRBJ2-1 gives the full variable domain: DGGITQSPKYLFRKEGQNVTLSCEQNLNHDAMYWYRQDPGQGLRLIYYSQIVNDFQKGDIAEGYSVSREKKESFPLTVTSAQKNPTAFYLCASRKGTSGMVEQFFGPGTRLTVL.

The table lists this clone with a few counts. The chain couples TRBV7-9 to TRBJ1-5, with a weak D call TRBD1 (6 bases). Trimming left V 5 bases short and J 0 bases short, with 8 bases between. Per the germline V gene, CDR1 is SEHNR and CDR2 is FQNEAQ (reference sequence). CDR3 size: 14 residues. DNA for the CDR3: TGTGCCAGCAGCCGAGGGGGTAGCAATCAGCCCCAGCATTTT. Its translation: CASSRGGSNQPQHF.

CDR3 in amino acids: CSIVWGQGRETQYF. CDR3 sequence (DNA): TGCAGCATAGTATGGGGACAGGGACGGGAGACCCAGTACTTC. The chain joins TRBV29-1 to TRBJ2-5; 9 bases fit TRBD1. J was trimmed by 5 bases and V by 8 bases; bases with no gene match: 12. This CDR3 has 14 residues. Germline CDR1 reads SQVTM; CDR2 reads ANQGSEA.

J is TRBJ1-2 and V is TRBV5-1; D is unresolved. Germline V gene sequence: CDR1 SGHRS, CDR2 YFSETQ. The CDR3 contains 13 residues. Trimming removed 0 bases at V and 8 bases at J, with 11 bases between. The CDR3, as DNA: TGCGCCAGCAGCTTGGATAGCCCACACGGCTACACCTTC. Translation: CASSLDSPHGYTF.

The V gene is TRBV6-2 or TRBV6-3, the J gene TRBJ1-2, with 8 bases fitting TRBD1. The J segment lost 8 bases and the V segment lost 4 bases, leaving 6 bases of the junction unmatched. Germline V gives CDR1 MNHEY, CDR2 SVGEGT. This CDR3 contains 13 residues. Written as DNA, the CDR3 is TGTGCCAGCAGTTCATCGACAGGGGTAGGCTACACCTTC. It encodes CASSSSTGVGYTF.